This entry lists 16 T cell receptor beta chains sequenced from one sample in a study of CD8 T cells in ankylosing spondylitis. Study-level findings and limits: The study identified a TCR beta motif of roughly eight highly homologous variants that appeared characteristic of ankylosing spondylitis blood.

TCRdb reprocessed the 5' RACE reads via MiXCR and lists one record per CDR3 protein. This table holds about 330,000 distinct CDR3 sequences, 7.5% to 9% found once. No antigens are known for them. The sample was blood, either unsorted or a sorted T cell fraction (not recorded which). The receptor source for this set is a male donor with ankylosing spondylitis.

This clonotype was seen a handful of times. The chain joins TRBV18 to TRBJ2-1; perhaps D is TRBD1 or TRBD2 (5 bases each). Germline CDR1 reads KGHSH; CDR2 reads LQKENI. The CDR3 runs to 15 residues. The V end was cut by 3 bases, the J end by 6 bases, with 15 bases between. CDR3 coding DNA: TGTGCCAGCTCACCCTCCGGAGTCGGGGCCAATGAGCAGTTCTTC. Translated, it gives CASSPSGVGANEQFF.

This clonotype was found a few times. The rearrangement joins TRBV5-1 to TRBJ2-3; TRBD2 matches 7 bases. Trimming cost V 4 bases and J 6 bases; bases outside gene matches: 8. The CDR3 length is 14 residues. Looked up from germline, CDR1 is SGHRS and CDR2 is YFSETQ. The DNA for the CDR3 is TGCGCCAGCAGCGGGGGGGGGATGCGCGATACGCAGTATTTT. Its translation is CASSGGGMRDTQYF.

This clonotype appeared many times. The chain employs TRBV29-1 and TRBJ2-5, with a possible D match to TRBD2 (5 bases). Germline V gene sequence: CDR1 SQVTM, CDR2 ANQGSEA. V gave up 4 bases and J gave up 4 bases, with 10 bases separating them. The CDR3 spans 12 residues. The DNA of the CDR3 is TGCAGCGTTGTCGGAGGCGGAGAGACCCAGTACTTC. Translation gives CSVVGGGETQYF.

There are a few counts of this clonotype. V and J are TRBV4-1 and TRBJ2-2, with TRBD2 matching 12 bases. After removal of 4 bases from V and 5 bases from J, the junction contained 2 bases not matched to a gene. The CDR3 sequence is 15 residues long. Germline CDR1 and CDR2: MGHRA and YSYEKL. For the CDR3, the DNA is TGCGCCAGCAGCCGAGGGACTAGCGGGACCGGGGAGCTGTTTTTT. Its translation is CASSRGTSGTGELFF.

The gene calls are TRBV11-3 and TRBJ2-3, with no clear D. The CDR3 is made up of 15 amino acids. V was trimmed by 1 base and J by 1 base, leaving 9 bases between them. Looked up from germline, CDR1 is SGHNT and CDR2 is YENEEA. The DNA of the CDR3 is TGTGCCAGCAGCTTAGCGTGGGTCGGCACAGATACGCAGTATTTT. It yields the protein CASSLAWVGTDTQYF. The entire variable domain, with the rest obtained from reference TRBV11-3 and TRBJ2-3, is as follows: EAGVVQSPRYKIIEKKQPVAFWCNPISGHNTLYWYLQNLGQGPELLIRYENEEAVDDSQLPKDRFSAERLKGVDSTLKIQPAELGDSAVYLCASSLAWVGTDTQYFGPGTRLTVL.

This sequence joins TRBV18 and TRBJ1-3; D is unclear. V gave up 4 bases and J gave up 0 bases, with 19 bases separating them. The CDR3 length is 18 residues. Germline V gene data show CDR1 as KGHSH and CDR2 as LQKENI. In DNA, the CDR3 is TGTGCCAGCTCACAAAGCCGTGTACGGACCGGCTCTGGAAACACCATATATTTT. Translated: CASSQSRVRTGSGNTIYF.

This clonotype was picked up a small number of times. V gene TRBV11-3 combines with J gene TRBJ2-7; D is ambiguous. The ends were cut back, 2 bases at V and 0 bases at J, with 8 bases in the middle. This CDR3 is built from 14 residues. Germline loops: CDR1 SGHNT, CDR2 YENEEA. CDR3 nucleotide sequence: TGTGCCAGCAGCTTAAAGTGGGGCTCCTACGAGCAGTACTTC. Amino acids: CASSLKWGSYEQYF.

This clonotype was observed many times. This chain links TRBV2 with TRBJ1-2; possibly TRBD1 for D (5 bases). In germline, CDR1 is SNHLY, CDR2 FYNNEI. CDR3 length: 13 residues. Trimming shortened V by 7 bases and J by 8 bases, and 17 bases separated the two germline ends. The CDR3: CASNPQTGGGYTF. Here the CDR3 DNA reads TGTGCCAGCAACCCCCAGACGGGGGGAGGCTACACCTTC.

V is TRBV6-4 and J is TRBJ2-2, with D maybe TRBD2 (6 bases). Germline CDR1 reads MRHNA; CDR2 reads SNTAGT. The CDR3 runs 16 residues. V lost 6 bases and J 6 bases, leaving 20 bases between the germline ends. The CDR3 sequence is CASRAGPQTVSGELFF. The CDR3 DNA follows: TGTGCCAGCAGAGCGGGCCCCCAAACGGTTTCCGGGGAGCTGTTTTTT.

The chain employs TRBV20-1 and TRBJ2-5, with D perhaps TRBD1 or TRBD2 (5 bases each). The germline V gene encodes CDR1 DFQATT and CDR2 SNEGSKA (reference sequence). The CDR3 consists of 16 residues. Trimming removed 3 bases from V and 5 bases from J, with 22 bases in between. In DNA, the CDR3 is TGCAGTGCTAGCGACCGAAAGGGGAGCCTCCCCGAGACCCAGTACTTC. Translation: CSASDRKGSLPETQYF.

The V call is TRBV4-1, the J call TRBJ2-5, with D tentatively TRBD2 (5 bases). Germline CDR1 is MGHRA and CDR2 is YSYEKL. V lost 3 bases to trimming and J lost 2 bases, with 13 bases between them. The CDR3 consists of 15 residues. In DNA form, the CDR3 reads TGCGCCAGCAGCCATCTACGTATAGCGCAAGAGACCCAGTACTTC. It specifies CASSHLRIAQETQYF.

The chain recombines TRBV5-1 with TRBJ1-2, with D hard to call. The germline V gene encodes CDR1 SGHRS and CDR2 YFSETQ. The CDR3 consists of 15 residues. Trimming pared 0 bases from V and 4 bases from J, leaving 13 bases between. This CDR3 is CASSLVLGLGYGYTF. CDR3 DNA sequence: TGCGCCAGCAGCTTGGTTTTGGGATTGGGCTATGGCTACACCTTC.

The chain joins TRBV3-1 to TRBJ1-5; D possibly corresponds to TRBD1 (5 bases). Trimming removed 4 bases at V and 11 bases at J, with 21 bases between. Germline assignment: CDR1 LGHDT and CDR2 YNNKEL (reference sequence). CDR3 length: 15 residues. The CDR3 here is CASSPRQGGTGAQHF. The CDR3 DNA follows: TGTGCCAGCAGCCCCCGCCAGGGCGGGACTGGGGCCCAGCATTTT.

The chain employs TRBV5-1 and TRBJ2-1, with D uncertain. The germline V gene has CDR1 SGHRS and CDR2 YFSETQ. The length of the CDR3 is 17 residues. Trimming left V 0 bases short and J 2 bases short, with 15 bases between. For the CDR3, the DNA is TGCGCCAGCAGCTTGGGAGGTGGGCGCCCCCCCTACAATGAGCAGTTCTTC. It encodes CASSLGGGRPPYNEQFF.

V is TRBV6-5 and J is TRBJ2-3; D unclear. The germline CDR1 and CDR2 sequences are MNHEY and SVGAGI. V gave up 0 bases and J gave up 1 base, with 11 bases separating them. The CDR3 loop spans 16 amino acids. The DNA for the CDR3 is TGTGCCAGCAGTTACTCACTATCCCTCCGCACAGATACGCAGTATTTT. Its protein is CASSYSLSLRTDTQYF.

This clonotype has ten or more counts. V is TRBV20-1 and J is TRBJ1-1, with 7 bases fitting TRBD1. CDR1 and CDR2 (germline): DFQATT, SNEGSKA (reference sequence). This CDR3 spans 16 amino acids. Germline trimming cut 1 base from V and 0 bases from J; bases unmatched to any gene: 8. This CDR3 is CSARAPRGYVNTEAFF. DNA of the CDR3: TGCAGTGCTAGAGCTCCCAGGGGGTACGTGAACACTGAAGCTTTCTTT.